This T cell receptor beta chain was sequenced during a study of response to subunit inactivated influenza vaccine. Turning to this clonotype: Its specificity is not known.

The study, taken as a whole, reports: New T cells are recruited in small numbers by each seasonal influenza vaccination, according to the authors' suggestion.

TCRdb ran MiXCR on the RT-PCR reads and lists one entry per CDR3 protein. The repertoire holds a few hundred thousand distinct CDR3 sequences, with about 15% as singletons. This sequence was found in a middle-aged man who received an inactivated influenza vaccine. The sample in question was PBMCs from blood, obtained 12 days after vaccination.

CDR3: CASSPGGDGSYGYTF. The CDR3 nucleotides read TGTGCCAGCAGTCCTGGCGGGGACGGCTCTTATGGCTACACCTTC. The V and J genes are TRBV2 and TRBJ1-2; TRBD1 might be the D (5 bases). V dropped 5 bases and J dropped 5 bases, with 18 bases sitting between them. CDR1 SNHLY and CDR2 FYNNEI come from the germline V gene. CDR3 length: 15 amino acids.